This is a list of T cell receptor beta chains from one sample in a study of blood T cells in healthy people across ages. TCRdb analysed the 5' RACE reads with MiXCR anew, one entry per CDR3 protein. The repertoire holds about 830,000 distinct CDR3 sequences, with roughly 50% as singletons. Sequences were obtained from blood. These receptors were obtained from a man aged 25-45 years in good health. The CDR3 runs from the conserved cysteine through the conserved F or W. The D gene is left open where the match is weak. Size values are once, few and many counts, or a class for expanded clones, and some rows have none.

d_gene	j_gene	abundance	len	v_gene	CDR3nt	CDR3aa
TRBD2	TRBJ2-1	many	17	TRBV12-3/TRBV12-4	TGTGCCAGCAGTCCCCGGACTAGCGGGAGTTTGATCGATGAGCAGTTCTTC	CASSPRTSGSLIDEQFF
NA	TRBJ2-5	NA	13	TRBV20-1	TGCAGTGCCAGGAGAGGGCTCCAAGAGACCCAGTACTTC	CSARRGLQETQYF
NA	TRBJ2-4	NA	16	TRBV5-5	TGTGCCAGCAGCCCAGGGGGGGGGCGAGACGTGGACATTCAGTACTTC	CASSPGGGRDVDIQYF
TRBD2	TRBJ2-1	NA	16	TRBV20-1	TGCAGTGCTAGGGGGGAAAGACTAGCGGGGGACTATGAGCAGTTCTTC	CSARGERLAGDYEQFF
NA	TRBJ2-1	NA	14	TRBV6-5	TGTGCCAGCAGTTCCCGGCGGGGAGTCAATGAGCAGTTCTTC	CASSSRRGVNEQFF
NA	TRBJ2-4	few	13	TRBV20-1	TGCAGTGCCACCGACGTAGTAGTAAACATTCAGTACTTC	CSATDVVVNIQYF
NA	TRBJ1-1	few	13	TRBV29-1	TGCAGCGTTGAAGATCTTTCAAGGACTGAAGCTTTCTTT	CSVEDLSRTEAFF
NA	TRBJ2-7	NA	14	TRBV7-2	TGTGCCAGCAGGTCGGCGGGTTTGCCCTACGAGCAGTACTTC	CASRSAGLPYEQYF
TRBD2	TRBJ2-3	NA	21	TRBV11-2	TGTGCCAGCAGCCCCCTAGCGGGAGGGGGAAATCTTAGGACAAACACAGATACGCAGTATTTT	CASSPLAGGGNLRTNTDTQYF
NA	TRBJ2-1	NA	16	TRBV9	TGTGCCAGCAGTACCCTTTTCGGGGGCTCCTACAATGAGCAGTTCTTC	CASSTLFGGSYNEQFF